One sample yielded the 31 T cell receptor beta chains listed below, sequenced in a study of CD8 T cells in ankylosing spondylitis. TCRdb reanalysed the 5' RACE reads using MiXCR and keeps one entry per CDR3 protein. The sample has about 220,000 distinct CDR3 sequences; roughly 6.6% are singletons. No antigen has been assigned to these receptors. General study findings and limits: Characteristic, it appeared, of ankylosing spondylitis blood was a TCR beta motif of several highly homologous variants.

The sample was blood, either unsorted or a sorted T cell fraction (not recorded which). These receptors were collected from a male donor with ankylosing spondylitis.

In this sample, this clonotype turned up many times. The CDR3 DNA sequence: TGTGCCAGCAGTTATGCCGGGACGGACAATGAGCAGTTCTTC. It yields the protein CASSYAGTDNEQFF. The J gene is TRBJ2-1, the V gene TRBV28, with D perhaps given as TRBD1 or TRBD2 (5 bases each). The CDR3 runs 14 residues. Deletions cut 4 bases from V and 5 bases from J, with 12 bases between. The germline V gene encodes CDR1 MDHEN and CDR2 SYDVKM. Supplemented by reference TRBV28 and TRBJ2-1, the full variable domain reads DVKVTQSSRYLVKRTGEKVFLECVQDMDHENMFWYRQDPGLGLRLIYFSYDVKMKEKGDIPEGYSVSREKKERFSLILESASTNQTSMYLCASSYAGTDNEQFFGPGTRLTVL.

This clonotype came up many times. V usage is TRBV27 and J usage is TRBJ2-7, with TRBD2 identical over 7 bases. Per germline, CDR1 MNHEY and CDR2 SMNVEV (reference sequence). CDR3 size: 14 residues. Trimming removed 5 bases from V and 2 bases from J; junction bases left unmatched: 6. The CDR3 coding sequence is TGTGCCAGCAGTGATCCAGGGAGGGCCTACGAGCAGTACTTC. Translated, it gives CASSDPGRAYEQYF.

In this sample, this clonotype turned up a few times. This chain joins TRBV4-3 and TRBJ2-1, with a tentative D call TRBD2 (5 bases). This CDR3 contains 12 residues. V was pared by 3 bases and J by 9 bases, with 9 bases between. CDR1 and CDR2 (germline): LGHNA, YSLEER. The chain's CDR3 is CASSHGEGEQFF. The CDR3 bases are TGCGCCAGCAGCCACGGAGAGGGTGAGCAGTTCTTC.

The rearrangement uses TRBV14 and TRBJ2-7; a weak D match, TRBD1 (6 bases). Between the trimmed V and J ends, which lost 0 bases and 3 bases, there was a span of 12 bases. The length of the CDR3 is 15 residues. Germline-derived CDR1 and CDR2 are SGHDN and FVKESK. DNA of the CDR3: TGTGCCAGCAGCCAAGAATTGGACAGTATCTACGAGCAGTACTTC. This sequence encodes CASSQELDSIYEQYF. Using reference TRBV14 and TRBJ2-7 for the parts outside the CDR3, the full variable domain is EAGVTQFPSHSVIEKGQTVTLRCDPISGHDNLYWYRRVMGKEIKFLLHFVKESKQDESGMPNNRFLAERTGGTYSTLKVQPAELEDSGVYFCASSQELDSIYEQYFGPGTRLTVT.

V is TRBV25-1 and J is TRBJ1-2; D is ambiguous. The CDR3 is 13 residues long. Germline CDR1 is MGHDK and CDR2 is SYGVNS. V dropped 2 bases and J dropped 4 bases, with 8 bases sitting between them. The DNA for the CDR3 is TGTGCCAGCAGTGAAGGCCCGGCCTATGGCTACACCTTC. Its translation is CASSEGPAYGYTF.

In this sample, this clonotype turned up many times. CDR3 coding DNA: TGTGCCAGCAGCTTAAGCGGAAGAGGGTCAGAGACCCAGTACTTC. This gives the protein CASSLSGRGSETQYF. The chain uses TRBV7-3 and TRBJ2-5, with D tentatively TRBD2 (5 bases). CDR1 and CDR2 from the germline V gene are SGHTA and FQGTGA. Trimming took off 1 base at V and 4 bases at J, with 13 bases between the two ends. There are 15 residues in the CDR3.

This clonotype has ten or more counts. The chain links TRBV4-3 to TRBJ2-7; 8 bases agree with TRBD1. Looked up from germline, CDR1 is LGHNA and CDR2 is YSLEER. Trimming at V came to 4 bases and at J to 2 bases, leaving 13 bases not matched to a gene. The CDR3 totals 17 residues. CDR3 sequence: CASSPHGDRGEPYEQYF. CDR3 coding DNA: TGCGCCAGCAGCCCCCATGGAGACAGGGGAGAACCCTACGAGCAGTACTTC.

This clonotype was observed a few times. The gene calls are TRBV27 and TRBJ2-7; TRBD1 matches 7 bases. From germline, CDR1 is MNHEY and CDR2 SMNVEV (reference sequence). The CDR3 has 19 amino acids. Trimming removed 2 bases from V and 7 bases from J; junction bases left unmatched: 23. This CDR3 reads CASSLHRETKDHSGQEQYF. In DNA form, the CDR3 reads TGTGCCAGCAGTTTACACAGAGAAACCAAAGATCACTCGGGACAGGAGCAGTACTTC.

This clonotype was seen at least ten times. V usage is TRBV7-9 and J usage is TRBJ1-1; the D gene is possibly TRBD1 (6 bases). Looked up from germline, CDR1 is SEHNR and CDR2 is FQNEAQ (reference sequence). Deletions cut 3 bases from V and 0 bases from J, with 17 bases between. The CDR3 covers 17 residues. CDR3 nucleotides: TGTGCCAGCAGCTTGTGGTCGACAGGAGCCATGAACACTGAAGCTTTCTTT. Its translation: CASSLWSTGAMNTEAFF. The full variable domain, its missing parts supplied by reference TRBV7-9 and TRBJ1-1, is DTGVSQNPRHKITKRGQNVTFRCDPISEHNRLYWYRQTLGQGPEFLTYFQNEAQLEKSRLLSDRFSAERPKGSFSTLEIQRTEQGDSAMYLCASSLWSTGAMNTEAFFGQGTRLTVV.

This clonotype was seen many times. The chain combines TRBV11-2 with TRBJ2-7, with D possibly being TRBD2 (5 bases). Germline-derived CDR1 and CDR2 are SGHAT and FQNNGV. There are 12 residues in the CDR3. V gave up 5 bases and J gave up 3 bases, with 8 bases separating them. The CDR3 DNA reads TGTGCCAGCAGCGTCCGGGGCTACGAGCAGTACTTC. It codes for CASSVRGYEQYF. Drawing the rest from reference TRBV11-2 and TRBJ2-7, the complete variable domain is EAGVAQSPRYKIIEKRQSVAFWCNPISGHATLYWYQQILGQGPKLLIQFQNNGVVDDSQLPKDRFSAERLKGVDSTLKIQPAKLEDSAVYLCASSVRGYEQYFGPGTRLTVT.

The gene calls are TRBV7-9 and TRBJ2-5; D is possibly TRBD2 (7 bases). Trimming cost V 3 bases and J 4 bases, with 12 bases left between them. The CDR3 has 14 residues. The germline gives CDR1 SEHNR, CDR2 FQNEAQ (reference sequence). The chain's CDR3 is CASSLSGGRETQYF. CDR3 in DNA: TGTGCCAGCAGCTTGTCGGGGGGCCGAGAGACCCAGTACTTC. Drawing the rest from reference TRBV7-9 and TRBJ2-5, the complete variable domain is DTGVSQNPRHKITKRGQNVTFRCDPISEHNRLYWYRQTLGQGPEFLTYFQNEAQLEKSRLLSDRFSAERPKGSFSTLEIQRTEQGDSAMYLCASSLSGGRETQYFGPGTRLLVL.

This clonotype was seen ten or more times. V is TRBV7-8 and J is TRBJ2-7; D is ambiguous. Germline loops: CDR1 SGHVS, CDR2 FQNEAQ. The CDR3 totals 12 residues. The V and J ends lost 2 bases and 4 bases respectively, with 6 bases between them. CDR3: CASSLRVYEQYF. The DNA of the CDR3 is TGTGCCAGCAGCTTAAGGGTTTACGAGCAGTACTTC.

This clonotype has at least ten counts. V gene TRBV7-9 combines with J gene TRBJ2-1, with D perhaps given as TRBD1 or TRBD2 (6 bases each). This CDR3 comprises 12 residues. Trimming took 5 bases from V and 8 from J, leaving 10 bases between them. CDR1 and CDR2 (germline): SEHNR, FQNEAQ (reference sequence). The CDR3 reads CASSRRGDEQFF. In DNA form, the CDR3 reads TGTGCCAGCAGCCGTAGGGGGGATGAGCAGTTCTTC.

This clonotype came up many times. This chain joins TRBV7-2 and TRBJ2-1; 13 bases line up with TRBD2. The germline CDR1 and CDR2 sequences are SGHTA and FQGNSA. V was pared by 0 bases and J by 8 bases, with 10 bases of the junction left unmatched. This CDR3 spans 18 amino acids. The DNA of the CDR3 is TGTGCCAGCAGCTTAGCGACGCGGACTAGCGGGAGATTTGATGAGCAGTTCTTC. It is translated as CASSLATRTSGRFDEQFF.

Sample share makes this clonotype medium-sized. The V call is TRBV27, the J call TRBJ1-6; weak D call: TRBD1 (6 bases). Trimming took 1 base from V and 7 from J, leaving 17 bases between them. Germline CDR1 MNHEY, CDR2 SMNVEV (reference sequence). The CDR3 totals 17 residues. The CDR3 protein is CASSLFGVRGPNSPLHF. CDR3 in DNA: TGTGCCAGCAGTTTATTTGGAGTCCGGGGGCCAAATTCACCCCTCCACTTT.

As to this clonotype: A much larger clone differs by one base, so this may be a read error. The gene calls are TRBV20-1 and TRBJ1-2; D is ambiguous. The CDR3 runs to 9 residues. Germline values: CDR1 DFQATT, CDR2 SNEGSKA (reference sequence). The CDR3 is CTASYLYTF. CDR3 nucleotide sequence: TGCACTGCTAGCTACCTCTACACCTTC.

The table lists this clonotype with many counts. The chain recombines TRBV28 with TRBJ2-2; 10 nucleotides agree with TRBD2. Germline loops: CDR1 MDHEN, CDR2 SYDVKM. J gave up 5 bases and V 10 bases, and 7 bases lay outside the gene matches. There are 14 residues in the CDR3. CDR3 sequence reads: CATDLAGATGELFF. CDR3 DNA sequence: TGTGCCACCGACCTAGCGGGAGCAACCGGGGAGCTGTTTTTT.

This clonotype occurred a few times. The CDR3 loop is CASSPWAGGGYEQYF. The CDR3 bases are TGTGCCAGCAGCCCCTGGGCGGGGGGTGGTTACGAGCAGTACTTC. The chain carries TRBV11-2 and TRBJ2-7, with 8 bases fitting TRBD2. Losses at the gene ends were 5 bases for V and 4 bases for J; bases not matched to a gene: 10. The germline CDR1 and CDR2 sequences are SGHAT and FQNNGV. The CDR3 loop spans 15 amino acids.

This clonotype was recorded many times. The rearrangement joins TRBV12-3 or TRBV12-4 to TRBJ1-1; TRBD1 is a possible D gene (5 bases). The CDR3 contains 17 residues. V lost 0 bases and J 0 bases, leaving 14 bases between the germline ends. In nucleotides, the CDR3 is TGTGCCAGCAGTTTAGCGCTAGGGGCAGGGTTGAACACTGAAGCTTTCTTT. Translating gives CASSLALGAGLNTEAFF.

This clonotype was seen repeatedly, ten times or more. The chain uses TRBV11-2 and TRBJ2-7; D gene uncertain. CDR1 is SGHAT and CDR2 is FQNNGV in the germline V gene. The CDR3 runs 13 residues. Trimming cost V 3 bases and J 2 bases, with 8 bases left between them. The CDR3 DNA is TGTGCCAGCAGCTTTCAACAGACCTACGAGCAGTACTTC. Protein sequence: CASSFQQTYEQYF. The variable domain in full, completed from reference TRBV11-2 and TRBJ2-7, reads EAGVAQSPRYKIIEKRQSVAFWCNPISGHATLYWYQQILGQGPKLLIQFQNNGVVDDSQLPKDRFSAERLKGVDSTLKIQPAKLEDSAVYLCASSFQQTYEQYFGPGTRLTVT.

This clonotype was seen at least ten times. The gene calls are TRBV5-6 and TRBJ2-1, with D possibly being TRBD1 (5 bases). Looked up from germline, CDR1 is SGHDT and CDR2 is YYEEEE. Trimming left V 3 bases short and J 8 bases short, with 18 bases between. The CDR3 runs 15 residues. This CDR3 reads CASSSLEEGVDEQFF. DNA of the CDR3: TGTGCCAGCAGCTCCCTAGAGGAAGGGGTCGATGAGCAGTTCTTC.

In its sample, this clonotype was seen many times. The chain is built from TRBV2 and TRBJ1-1; TRBD1 matches 10 bases. The CDR3 covers 15 residues. Germline trimming cut 7 bases from V and 3 bases from J; bases unmatched to any gene: 8. Germline lookup yields CDR1 SNHLY and CDR2 FYNNEI. The CDR3 bases are TGTGCCAGCACCGGAGTCGGACAGGGGGACACTGAAGCTTTCTTT. It yields the protein CASTGVGQGDTEAFF.

This clonotype was seen at least ten times. V and J are TRBV24-1 and TRBJ2-1; D is unresolved. The V gene lost 7 bases and the J gene lost 9 bases, with 24 bases spanning the gap. Germline V CDR1 and CDR2: KGHDR, SFDVKD. The CDR3 consists of 16 residues. The CDR3 sequence: CATSPRPDRSIGEQFF. The CDR3 nucleotides are TGTGCCACCAGCCCTCGGCCCGATCGATCTATCGGTGAGCAGTTCTTC.

This clonotype was detected ten times or more. The chain joins TRBV7-9 to TRBJ2-1; D is ambiguous. Germline-derived CDR1 and CDR2 are SEHNR and FQNEAQ (reference sequence). V lost 1 base and J lost 4, with 14 bases in between. The CDR3 contains 16 residues. As DNA, the CDR3 is TGTGCCAGCAGCTTAGTCTCCTCCGGTTCTTACAATGAGCAGTTCTTC. This codes for CASSLVSSGSYNEQFF.

This clonotype occurred many times. The chain uses TRBV12-1 and TRBJ2-1; the table's D call, TRBD2, was not checked against the DNA. TRBV12-1 counts as a pseudogene. The CDR3 totals 17 residues. CDR3 amino acids: CASSCPGLAGVRNEQFF. CDR3 DNA: TGTGCCAGCAGCTGCCCGGGACTAGCGGGAGTGCGCAATGAGCAGTTCTTC.

Ten or more counts support this clonotype. The V and J genes are TRBV4-2 and TRBJ2-5; D call uncertain. Germline-derived CDR1 and CDR2 are LGHNA and YNFKEQ. The V end was cut by 2 bases, the J end by 5 bases, with 9 bases between. The CDR3 covers 13 residues. CDR3 bases: TGTGCCAGCAGCCAAACCCGGACGGAGACCCAGTACTTC. Protein: CASSQTRTETQYF.

This clonotype was observed a few times. This sequence joins TRBV5-5 and TRBJ2-6, with D perhaps matching TRBD1 or TRBD2 (5 bases each). In germline, CDR1 is SGHKS, CDR2 YYEKEE (reference sequence). The germline V and J ends were trimmed by 4 bases and 4 bases, with 15 bases remaining between them. The CDR3 runs to 16 residues. CDR3 nucleotides: TGTGCCAGCAGCGAAGGGACGTACCGAGGGGCCAACGTCCTGACTTTC. Translated: CASSEGTYRGANVLTF.

In its sample, this clonotype was seen many times. The chain combines TRBV4-2 with TRBJ2-7, with 7 bases identical to TRBD1. The CDR3 contains 15 residues. Germline V gene data show CDR1 as LGHNA and CDR2 as YNFKEQ. V dropped 0 bases and J dropped 3; count of bases not matched to a gene: 5. In DNA, the CDR3 is TGTGCCAGCAGCCAAGACCCCGACAGGGTCTACGAGCAGTACTTC. Amino acid sequence: CASSQDPDRVYEQYF.

The V call is TRBV11-2, the J call TRBJ2-7, with 7 nucleotides matching TRBD1. J gave up 1 base and V 1 base, and 7 bases lay outside the gene matches. The germline V gene encodes CDR1 SGHAT and CDR2 FQNNGV. The CDR3 is 16 residues long. CDR3 region: CASSLVKRGRSYEQYF. The CDR3 DNA reads TGTGCCAGCAGCTTAGTGAAGAGGGGGCGATCCTACGAGCAGTACTTC.

This clonotype was observed many times. The chain is built from TRBV7-9 and TRBJ2-3; 7 nucleotides line up with TRBD1. CDR3 size: 14 residues. V was clipped by 6 bases and J by 0 bases; unmatched bases: 3. CDR1 SEHNR and CDR2 FQNEAQ come from the germline V gene (reference sequence). The CDR3 DNA is TGTGCCAGCAGACAGGGGTCCAGCACAGATACGCAGTATTTT. Translating gives CASRQGSSTDTQYF.

The chain is built from TRBV7-9 and TRBJ2-3, with 11 bases identical to TRBD1. Germline CDR1 and CDR2: SEHNR and FQNEAQ (reference sequence). The CDR3 is 16 amino acids. Trimming cost V 5 bases and J 3 bases; bases outside gene matches: 7. CDR3 loop: CASSPRDRGRTDTQYF. In DNA, the CDR3 is TGTGCCAGCAGCCCACGGGACAGGGGGAGAACAGATACGCAGTATTTT.